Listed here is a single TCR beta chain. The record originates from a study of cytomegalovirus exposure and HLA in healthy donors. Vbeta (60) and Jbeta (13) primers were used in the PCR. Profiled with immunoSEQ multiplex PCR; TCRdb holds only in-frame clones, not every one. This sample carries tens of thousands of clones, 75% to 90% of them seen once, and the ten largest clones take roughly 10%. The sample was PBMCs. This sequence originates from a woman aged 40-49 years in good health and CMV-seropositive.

CDR3 in amino acids: CASSLRDRGGYEQYF. CDR3 coding DNA: TGTGCCAGCAGCTTGAGGGACAGGGGAGGCTACGAGCAGTACTTC. V gene TRBV5-5 combines with J gene TRBJ2-7; 10 nucleotides agree with TRBD1. V was clipped by 1 base and J by 3 bases; unmatched bases: 4. CDR1 SGHKS and CDR2 YYEKEE come from the germline V gene (reference sequence). The CDR3 is 15 residues long.